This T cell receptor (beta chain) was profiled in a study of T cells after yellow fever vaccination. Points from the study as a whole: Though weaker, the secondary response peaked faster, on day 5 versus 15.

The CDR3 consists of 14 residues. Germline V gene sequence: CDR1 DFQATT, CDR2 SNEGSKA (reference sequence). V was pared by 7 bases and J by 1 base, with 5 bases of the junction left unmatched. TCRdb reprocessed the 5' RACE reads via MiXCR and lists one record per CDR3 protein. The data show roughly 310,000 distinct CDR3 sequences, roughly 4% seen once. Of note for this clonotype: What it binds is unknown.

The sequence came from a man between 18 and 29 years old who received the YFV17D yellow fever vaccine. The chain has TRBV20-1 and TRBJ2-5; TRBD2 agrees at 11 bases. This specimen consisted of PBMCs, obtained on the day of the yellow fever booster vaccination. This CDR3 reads CSVPSGGSQETQYF. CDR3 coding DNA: TGCAGTGTTCCTAGCGGGGGGTCCCAAGAGACCCAGTACTTC.